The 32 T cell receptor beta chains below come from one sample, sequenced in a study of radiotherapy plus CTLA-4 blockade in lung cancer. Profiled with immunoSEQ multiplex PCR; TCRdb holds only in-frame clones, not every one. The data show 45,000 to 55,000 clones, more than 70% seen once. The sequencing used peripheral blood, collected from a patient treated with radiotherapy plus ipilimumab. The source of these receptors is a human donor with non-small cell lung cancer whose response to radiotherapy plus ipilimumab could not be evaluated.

Here the CDR3 DNA reads TGTGCCAGCAGCATTCTTAGCGGGACTAGCACAGATACGCAGTATTTT. It specifies CASSILSGTSTDTQYF. The chain combines TRBV7-6 with TRBJ2-3; the match to TRBD2 covers 8 bases. V was pared by 5 bases and J by 0 bases, with 7 bases of the junction left unmatched. This CDR3 has 16 amino acids. Germline CDR1 reads SGHVS; CDR2 reads FNYEAQ.

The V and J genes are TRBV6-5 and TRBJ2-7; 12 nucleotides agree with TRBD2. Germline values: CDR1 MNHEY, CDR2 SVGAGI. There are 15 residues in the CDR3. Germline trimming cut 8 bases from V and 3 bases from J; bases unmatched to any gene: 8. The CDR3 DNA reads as TGTGCCAGCCACGAAGGACTAGCGGGACTCTACGAGCAGTACTTC. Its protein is CASHEGLAGLYEQYF.

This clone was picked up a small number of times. CDR3 protein: CASSRQANYGYTF. The DNA of the CDR3 is TGTGCCAGCAGCCGTCAGGCTAACTATGGCTACACCTTC. The chain is built from TRBV7-9 and TRBJ1-2; D is ambiguous. This CDR3 is 13 amino acids long. From germline, CDR1 is SEHNR and CDR2 FQNEAQ (reference sequence). V shed 5 bases and J shed 0 bases, with 7 bases lying between them.

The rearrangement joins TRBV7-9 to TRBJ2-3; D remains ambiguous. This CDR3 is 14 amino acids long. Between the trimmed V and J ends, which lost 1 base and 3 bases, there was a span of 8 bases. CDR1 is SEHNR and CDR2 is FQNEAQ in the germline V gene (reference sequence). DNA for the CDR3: TGTGCCAGCAGCTTAGTGACAAGAACAGATACGCAGTATTTT. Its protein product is CASSLVTRTDTQYF.

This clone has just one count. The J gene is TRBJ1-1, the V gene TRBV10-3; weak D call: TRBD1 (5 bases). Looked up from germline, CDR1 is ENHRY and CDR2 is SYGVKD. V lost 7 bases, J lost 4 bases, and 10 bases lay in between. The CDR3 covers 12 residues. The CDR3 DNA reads TGTGCCATCACGGGGGAGGGCACTGAAGCTTTCTTT. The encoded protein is CAITGEGTEAFF.

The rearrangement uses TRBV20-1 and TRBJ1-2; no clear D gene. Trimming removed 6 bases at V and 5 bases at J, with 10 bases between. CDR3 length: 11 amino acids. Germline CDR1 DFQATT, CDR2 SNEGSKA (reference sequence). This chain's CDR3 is CSAPDTYGYTF. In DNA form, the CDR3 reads TGCAGTGCCCCCGACACTTATGGCTACACCTTC.

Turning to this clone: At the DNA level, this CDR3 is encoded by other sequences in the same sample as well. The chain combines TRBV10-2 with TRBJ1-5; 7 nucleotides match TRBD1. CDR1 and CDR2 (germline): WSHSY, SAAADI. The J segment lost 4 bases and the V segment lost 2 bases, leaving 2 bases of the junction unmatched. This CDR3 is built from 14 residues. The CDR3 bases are TGCGCCAGCAGTGAGGGCAGGGGGAATCAGCCCCAGCATTTT. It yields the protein CASSEGRGNQPQHF.

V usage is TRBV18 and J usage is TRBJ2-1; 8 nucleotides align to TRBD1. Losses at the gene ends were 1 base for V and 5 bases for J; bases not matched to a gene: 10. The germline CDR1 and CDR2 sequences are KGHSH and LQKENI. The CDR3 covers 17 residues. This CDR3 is CASSPRRGQGGDNEQFF. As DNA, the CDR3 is TGTGCCAGCTCACCACGCCGTGGACAGGGAGGAGACAATGAGCAGTTCTTC. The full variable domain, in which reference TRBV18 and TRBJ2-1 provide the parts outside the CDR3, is NAGVMQNPRHLVRRRGQEARLRCSPMKGHSHVYWYRQLPEEGLKFMVYLQKENIIDESGMPKERFSAEFPKEGPSILRIQQVVRGDSAAYFCASSPRRGQGGDNEQFFGPGTRLTVL.

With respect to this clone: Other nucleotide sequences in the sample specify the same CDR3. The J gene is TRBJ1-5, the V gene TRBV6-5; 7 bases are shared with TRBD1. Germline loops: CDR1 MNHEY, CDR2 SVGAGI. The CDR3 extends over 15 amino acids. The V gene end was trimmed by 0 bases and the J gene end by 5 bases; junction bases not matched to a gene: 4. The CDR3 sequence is CASSYSPQGDQPQHF. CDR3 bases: TGTGCCAGCAGTTACTCACCCCAGGGGGATCAGCCCCAGCATTTT.

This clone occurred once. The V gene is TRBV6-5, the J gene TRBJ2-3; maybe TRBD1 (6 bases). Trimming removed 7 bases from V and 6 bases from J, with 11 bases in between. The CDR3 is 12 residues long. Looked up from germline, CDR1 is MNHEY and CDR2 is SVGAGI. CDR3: CASISDRDTQYF. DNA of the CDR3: TGTGCCAGCATCTCAGACAGGGATACGCAGTATTTT.

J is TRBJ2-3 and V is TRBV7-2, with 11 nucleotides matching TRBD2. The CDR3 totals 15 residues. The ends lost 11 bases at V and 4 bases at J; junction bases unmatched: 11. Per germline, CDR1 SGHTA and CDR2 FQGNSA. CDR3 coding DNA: TGTGCCGAGGTCTTAATAGCGGGAGGGCCAGATACGCAGTATTTT. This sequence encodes CAEVLIAGGPDTQYF. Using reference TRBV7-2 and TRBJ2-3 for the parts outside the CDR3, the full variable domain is GAGVSQSPSNKVTEKGKDVELRCDPISGHTALYWYRQSLGQGLEFLIYFQGNSAPDKSGLPSDRFSAERTGGSVSTLTIQRTQQEDSAVYLCAEVLIAGGPDTQYFGPGTRLTVL.

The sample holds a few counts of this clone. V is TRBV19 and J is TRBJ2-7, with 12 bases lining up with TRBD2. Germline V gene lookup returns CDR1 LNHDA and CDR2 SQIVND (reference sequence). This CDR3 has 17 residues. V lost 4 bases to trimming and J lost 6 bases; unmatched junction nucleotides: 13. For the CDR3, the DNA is TGTGCCAGTAGTACCGCAGGGGCGACTAGCGGGGGAATCGAGCAGTACTTC. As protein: CASSTAGATSGGIEQYF.

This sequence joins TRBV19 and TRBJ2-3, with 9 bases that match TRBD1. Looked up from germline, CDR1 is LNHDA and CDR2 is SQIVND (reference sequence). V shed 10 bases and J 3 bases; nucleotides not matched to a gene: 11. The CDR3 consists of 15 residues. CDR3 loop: CATSDRDRVTDTQYF. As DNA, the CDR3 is TGTGCCACTTCGGACCGGGACAGGGTAACAGATACGCAGTATTTT.

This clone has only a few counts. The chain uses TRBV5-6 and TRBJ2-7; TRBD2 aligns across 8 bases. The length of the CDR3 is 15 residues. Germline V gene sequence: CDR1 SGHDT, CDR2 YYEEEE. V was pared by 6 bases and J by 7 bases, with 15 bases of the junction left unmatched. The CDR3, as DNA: TGTGCCAGCACAGGAAGGGGTAGCGGGGCCCTAGAGCAGTACTTC. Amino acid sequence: CASTGRGSGALEQYF.

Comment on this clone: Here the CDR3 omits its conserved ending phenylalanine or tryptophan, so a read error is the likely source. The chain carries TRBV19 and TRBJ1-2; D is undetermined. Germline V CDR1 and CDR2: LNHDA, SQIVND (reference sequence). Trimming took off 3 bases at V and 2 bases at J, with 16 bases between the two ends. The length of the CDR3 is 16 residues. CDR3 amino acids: CASSIQAEGSNYGYTL. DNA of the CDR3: TGTGCCAGTAGTATTCAAGCGGAGGGATCCAACTATGGCTACACCCTC.

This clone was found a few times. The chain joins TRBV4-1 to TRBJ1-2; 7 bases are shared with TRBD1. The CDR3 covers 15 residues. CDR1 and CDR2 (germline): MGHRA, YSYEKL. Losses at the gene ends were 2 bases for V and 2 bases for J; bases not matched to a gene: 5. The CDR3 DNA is TGCGCCAGCAGCCAACACCGGACAGGAAACTATGGCTACACCTTC. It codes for CASSQHRTGNYGYTF.

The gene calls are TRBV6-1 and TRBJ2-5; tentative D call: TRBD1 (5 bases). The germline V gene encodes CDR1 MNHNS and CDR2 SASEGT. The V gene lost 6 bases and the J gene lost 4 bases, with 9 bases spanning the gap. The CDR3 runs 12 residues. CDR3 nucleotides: TGTGCCAGCAGGACAGATGGAGAGACCCAGTACTTC. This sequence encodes CASRTDGETQYF.

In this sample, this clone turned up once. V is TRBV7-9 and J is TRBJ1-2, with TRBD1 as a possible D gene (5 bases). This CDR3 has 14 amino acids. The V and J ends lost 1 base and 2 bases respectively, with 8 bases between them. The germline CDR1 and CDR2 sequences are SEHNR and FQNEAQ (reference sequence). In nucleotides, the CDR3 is TGTGCCAGCAGCTTAGATAGACAGAACTATGGCTACACCTTC. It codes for CASSLDRQNYGYTF. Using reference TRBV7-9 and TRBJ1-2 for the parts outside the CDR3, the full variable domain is DTGVSQNPRHKITKRGQNVTFRCDPISEHNRLYWYRQTLGQGPEFLTYFQNEAQLEKSRLLSDRFSAERPKGSFSTLEIQRTEQGDSAMYLCASSLDRQNYGYTFGSGTRLTVV.

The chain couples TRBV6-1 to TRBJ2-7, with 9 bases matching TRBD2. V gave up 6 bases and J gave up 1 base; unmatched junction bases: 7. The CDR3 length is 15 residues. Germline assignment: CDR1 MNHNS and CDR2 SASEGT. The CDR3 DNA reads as TGTGCCAGCAGACCACCCGGACTAGCGTCCTACGAGCAGTACTTC. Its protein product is CASRPPGLASYEQYF.

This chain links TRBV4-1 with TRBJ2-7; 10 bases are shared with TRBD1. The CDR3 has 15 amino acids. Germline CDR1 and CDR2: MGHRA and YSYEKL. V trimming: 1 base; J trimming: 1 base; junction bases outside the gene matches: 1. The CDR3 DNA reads TGCGCCAGCAGCCAAGGGGGACAGGGGTCCTACGAGCAGTACTTC. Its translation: CASSQGGQGSYEQYF.

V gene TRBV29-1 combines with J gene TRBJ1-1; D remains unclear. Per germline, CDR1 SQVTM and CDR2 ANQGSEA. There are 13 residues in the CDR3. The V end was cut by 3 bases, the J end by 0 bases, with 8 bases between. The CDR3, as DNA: TGCAGCGTTGATGGCACTATGAACACTGAAGCTTTCTTT. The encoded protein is CSVDGTMNTEAFF.

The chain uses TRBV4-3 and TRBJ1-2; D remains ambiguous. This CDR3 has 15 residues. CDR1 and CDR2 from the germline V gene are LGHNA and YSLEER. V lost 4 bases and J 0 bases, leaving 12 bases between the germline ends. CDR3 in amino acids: CASSRGTGANYGYTF. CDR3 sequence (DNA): TGCGCCAGCAGCCGTGGAACGGGAGCTAACTATGGCTACACCTTC.

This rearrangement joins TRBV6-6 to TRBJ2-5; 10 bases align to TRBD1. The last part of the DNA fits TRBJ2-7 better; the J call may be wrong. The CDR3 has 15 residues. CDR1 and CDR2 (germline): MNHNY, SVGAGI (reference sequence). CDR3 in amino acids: CASSYNGQGAYEQYF. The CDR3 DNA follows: TGTGCCAGCAGTTACAACGGACAGGGGGCCTACGAGCAGTACTTC.

The CDR3 nucleotides read TGTGCCAGCAGCGTGGGGTGGCAGGGAGGTGATGGCTACACCTTC. This translates into CASSVGWQGGDGYTF. The gene calls are TRBV7-9 and TRBJ1-2, with D tentatively TRBD1 (5 bases). Trimming stripped 5 bases from V and 6 bases from J, with 19 bases between. Germline CDR1 and CDR2: SEHNR and FQNEAQ (reference sequence). The CDR3 is made up of 15 amino acids.

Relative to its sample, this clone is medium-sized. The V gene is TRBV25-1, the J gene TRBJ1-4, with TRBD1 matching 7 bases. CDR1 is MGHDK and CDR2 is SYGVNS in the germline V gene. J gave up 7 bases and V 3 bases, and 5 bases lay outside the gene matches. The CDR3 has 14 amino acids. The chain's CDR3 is CASSDPGGGEKLFF. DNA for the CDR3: TGTGCCAGCAGTGATCCAGGGGGTGGTGAAAAACTGTTTTTT. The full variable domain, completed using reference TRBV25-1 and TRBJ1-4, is EADIYQTPRYLVIGTGKKITLECSQTMGHDKMYWYQQDPGMELHLIHYSYGVNSTEKGDLSSESTVSRIRTEHFPLTLESARPSHTSQYLCASSDPGGGEKLFFGSGTQLSVL.

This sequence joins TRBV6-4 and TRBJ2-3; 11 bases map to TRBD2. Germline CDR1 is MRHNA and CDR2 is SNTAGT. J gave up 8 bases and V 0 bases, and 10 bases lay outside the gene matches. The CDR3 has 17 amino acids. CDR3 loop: CASSDSMTSGVLGTQYF. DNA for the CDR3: TGTGCCAGCAGTGACTCAATGACTAGCGGGGTCTTGGGTACGCAGTATTTT.

CDR3 DNA sequence: TGCGCCAGCAGCTTGGTCTCGGCACAGCCTAATTCACCCCTCCACTTT. This codes for CASSLVSAQPNSPLHF. This sequence joins TRBV5-1 and TRBJ1-6; D unresolved. The CDR3 loop spans 16 amino acids. Germline V gene sequence: CDR1 SGHRS, CDR2 YFSETQ. With 0 bases removed from V and 6 bases from J, the gap between germline ends came to 13 bases.

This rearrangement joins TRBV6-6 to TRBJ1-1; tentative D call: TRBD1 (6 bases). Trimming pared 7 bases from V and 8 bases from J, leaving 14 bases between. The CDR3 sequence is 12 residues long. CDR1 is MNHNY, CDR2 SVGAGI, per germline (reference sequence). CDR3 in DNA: TGTGCCAGCACCCCGGTAGGGGGAGAAGCTTTCTTT. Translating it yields CASTPVGGEAFF.

CDR3: CASSDGQSYTEAFF. CDR3 sequence (DNA): TGTGCCAGTAGTGACGGACAGTCCTACACTGAAGCTTTCTTT. This rearrangement joins TRBV19 to TRBJ1-1; D is possibly TRBD1 (6 bases). Between the trimmed V and J ends, which lost 5 bases and 3 bases, there was a span of 13 bases. The CDR3 covers 14 residues. In germline, CDR1 is LNHDA, CDR2 SQIVND (reference sequence).

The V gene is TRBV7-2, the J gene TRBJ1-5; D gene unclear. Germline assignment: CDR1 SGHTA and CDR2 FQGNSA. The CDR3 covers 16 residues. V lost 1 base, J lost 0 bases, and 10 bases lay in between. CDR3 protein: CASSLGAGYSNQPQHF. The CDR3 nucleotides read TGTGCCAGCAGCTTAGGGGCAGGCTATAGCAATCAGCCCCAGCATTTT.

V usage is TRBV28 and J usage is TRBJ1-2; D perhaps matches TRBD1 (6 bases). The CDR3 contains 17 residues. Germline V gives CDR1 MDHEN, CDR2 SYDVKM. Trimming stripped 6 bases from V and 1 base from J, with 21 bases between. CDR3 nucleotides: TGTGCCAGCAGCCCGCCAGGGGCCCATACTGTTAACTATGGCTACACCTTC. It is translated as CASSPPGAHTVNYGYTF.

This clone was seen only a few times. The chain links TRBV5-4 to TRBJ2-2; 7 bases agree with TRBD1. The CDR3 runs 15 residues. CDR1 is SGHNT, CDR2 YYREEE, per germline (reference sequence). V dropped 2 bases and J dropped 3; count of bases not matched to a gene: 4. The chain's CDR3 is CASSFRGQYTGELFF. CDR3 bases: TGTGCCAGCAGCTTTAGGGGACAGTACACCGGGGAGCTGTTTTTT.